These 11 T cell receptor beta chains originate from one sample sequenced in a study of regulatory T cells in long-lasting Graves disease. This sample's time point: newly diagnosed GD, antithyroid drugs for less than 3 months. RNA isolated from PBMCs was used to make the TCR library. Library construction for TCR beta used iRepertoire HTBI primers and Arm-PCR of CDR3 regions. TCRdb reanalysed the multiplex PCR reads using MiXCR and keeps one entry per CDR3 protein. The sample comprises some 450,000 distinct CDR3 sequences, about a sixth of which are singletons, and roughly a tenth rests with the top ten. This sample was also put to use in a study of T cells in Graves' hyperthyroidism and ophthalmopathy.

Here the sequenced sample was peripheral blood mononuclear cells (PBMCs), taken at new diagnosis, from a patient treated with antithyroid drugs. These receptors all stem from a woman in her 30s with Graves disease.

The gene calls are TRBV20-1 and TRBJ1-2; unclear D gene. Germline V lookup: CDR1 DFQATT, CDR2 SNEGSKA (reference sequence). V lost 2 bases, J lost 10 bases, and 14 bases lay in between. The CDR3 runs 12 residues. In DNA form, the CDR3 reads TGCAGTGCTAGAAATCGTGCGGGAGACTACACCTTC. Translating it yields CSARNRAGDYTF.

This clonotype has ten or more counts. J is TRBJ2-7 and V is TRBV5-4, with 10 bases matching TRBD1. Per the germline V gene, CDR1 is SGHNT and CDR2 is YYREEE (reference sequence). The length of the CDR3 is 12 residues. J gave up 6 bases and V 4 bases, and 1 base lay outside the gene matches. The CDR3 sequence: CASSGTGVEQYF. CDR3 DNA: TGTGCCAGCAGCGGGACAGGGGTCGAGCAGTACTTC.

This clonotype has a count of ten or more. This chain connects TRBV2 to TRBJ2-1; weak D call: TRBD2 (6 bases). CDR3 size: 13 residues. CDR1 and CDR2 from the germline V gene are SNHLY and FYNNEI. Trimming pared 4 bases from V and 5 bases from J, leaving 9 bases between. CDR3 sequence: CASSGDFNNEQFF. CDR3 nucleotide sequence: TGTGCCAGCAGTGGGGACTTCAACAATGAGCAGTTCTTC.

The chain joins TRBV20-1 to TRBJ1-2; D gene ambiguous. V gave up 0 bases and J gave up 2 bases, with 10 bases separating them. This CDR3 comprises 14 residues. Germline loops: CDR1 DFQATT, CDR2 SNEGSKA (reference sequence). CDR3 region: CSARDPGGNYGYTF. CDR3 nucleotides: TGCAGTGCTAGAGATCCCGGCGGGAACTATGGCTACACCTTC.

The rearrangement uses TRBV5-1 and TRBJ2-7, with D hard to call. Trimming cost V 1 base and J 0 bases, with 11 bases left between them. CDR1 and CDR2 (germline): SGHRS, YFSETQ. The CDR3 contains 15 residues. The CDR3 coding sequence is TGCGCCAGCAGCTTGCTCGAGATGAGCTCCTACGAGCAGTACTTC. This encodes CASSLLEMSSYEQYF.

The table lists this clonotype with many counts. J is TRBJ1-2 and V is TRBV28; D is unresolved. Germline V lookup: CDR1 MDHEN, CDR2 SYDVKM. The CDR3 consists of 12 residues. Trimming shortened V by 7 bases and J by 4 bases, and 10 bases separated the two germline ends. The CDR3 is CASIGGLYGYTF. CDR3 nucleotide sequence: TGTGCCAGCATAGGTGGGCTCTATGGCTACACCTTC.

This clonotype was picked up many times. The chain carries TRBV14 and TRBJ1-1; maybe TRBD1 (5 bases). Germline CDR1 is SGHDN and CDR2 is FVKESK. This CDR3 spans 15 amino acids. V was shortened by 3 bases and J by 4 bases, with 15 bases between the two germline ends. In nucleotides, the CDR3 is TGTGCCAGCAGCCAGCGGCAGGGTTCCAGCACTGAAGCTTTCTTT. As protein: CASSQRQGSSTEAFF.

This clonotype was found a few times. The CDR3 nucleotides read TGTGCCAGCAGCGTAGATGGGTGGTACACTGAAGCTTTCTTT. Translating it yields CASSVDGWYTEAFF. This sequence joins TRBV9 and TRBJ1-1; no reliable D call. CDR1 is SGDLS and CDR2 is YYNGEE in the germline V gene. The CDR3 is 14 residues long. The germline V and J ends were trimmed by 0 bases and 3 bases, with 9 bases remaining between them. The variable domain in full, completed from reference TRBV9 and TRBJ1-1, reads DSGVTQTPKHLITATGQRVTLRCSPRSGDLSVYWYQQSLDQGLQFLIQYYNGEERAKGNILERFSAQQFPDLHSELNLSSLELGDSALYFCASSVDGWYTEAFFGQGTRLTVV.

This clonotype was seen many times. The chain links TRBV10-3 to TRBJ2-5; the D is unclear. The CDR3 extends over 14 amino acids. V lost 6 bases and J lost 4, with 15 bases in between. From germline, CDR1 is ENHRY and CDR2 SYGVKD. This CDR3 reads CAISEVVRGETQYF. CDR3 DNA: TGTGCCATCAGCGAGGTAGTTAGAGGAGAGACCCAGTACTTC.

Worth noting for this clonotype: A single base separates this from a much larger clone, so it may be a read error. The gene calls are TRBV20-1 and TRBJ2-1; D is possibly TRBD2 (5 bases). The CDR3 sequence is 14 residues long. Trimming took 0 bases from V and 11 from J, leaving 17 bases between them. Per the germline V gene, CDR1 is DFQATT and CDR2 is SNEGSKA (reference sequence). In DNA form, the CDR3 reads TGCAGTGCTAGAGATTCCATGGGCGGGTATCAGCAGTTCTTC. Translation: CSARDSMGGYQQFF.

This clonotype was detected many times. This chain connects TRBV29-1 to TRBJ1-4; D not resolved. Germline V CDR1 and CDR2: SQVTM, ANQGSEA. CDR3 length: 13 residues. Trimming stripped 3 bases from V and 2 bases from J, with 7 bases between. CDR3 DNA: TGCAGCGTTGAGGGGAGGACTAATGAAAAACTGTTTTTT. Translation gives CSVEGRTNEKLFF.